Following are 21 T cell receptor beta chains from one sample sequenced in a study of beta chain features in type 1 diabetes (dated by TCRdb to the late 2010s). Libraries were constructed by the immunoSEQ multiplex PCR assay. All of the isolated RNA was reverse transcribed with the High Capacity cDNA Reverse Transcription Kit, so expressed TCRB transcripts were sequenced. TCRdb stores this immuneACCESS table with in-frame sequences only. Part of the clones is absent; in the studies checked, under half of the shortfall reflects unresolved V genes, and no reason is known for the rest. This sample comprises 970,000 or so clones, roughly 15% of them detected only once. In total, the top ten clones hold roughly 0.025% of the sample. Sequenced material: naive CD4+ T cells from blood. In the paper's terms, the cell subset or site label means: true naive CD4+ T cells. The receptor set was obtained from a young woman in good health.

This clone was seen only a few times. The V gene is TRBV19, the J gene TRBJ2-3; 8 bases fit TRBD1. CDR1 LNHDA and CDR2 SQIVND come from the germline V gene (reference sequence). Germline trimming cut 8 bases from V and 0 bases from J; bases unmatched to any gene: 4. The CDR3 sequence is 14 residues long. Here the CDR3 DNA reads TGTGCCAGTGCCCGACAGGGGAGCACAGATACGCAGTATTTT. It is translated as CASARQGSTDTQYF.

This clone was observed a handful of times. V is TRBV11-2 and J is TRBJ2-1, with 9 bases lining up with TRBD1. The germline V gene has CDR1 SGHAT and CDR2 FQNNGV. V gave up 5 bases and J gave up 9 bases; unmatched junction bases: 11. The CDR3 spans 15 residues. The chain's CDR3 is CASSAPGTGFGEQFF. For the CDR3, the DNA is TGTGCCAGCAGCGCCCCGGGGACAGGGTTCGGTGAGCAGTTCTTC.

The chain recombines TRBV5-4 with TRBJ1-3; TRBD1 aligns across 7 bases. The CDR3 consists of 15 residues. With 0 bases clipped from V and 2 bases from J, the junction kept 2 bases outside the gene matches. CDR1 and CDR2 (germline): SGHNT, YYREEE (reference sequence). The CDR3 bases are TGTGCCAGCAGCTTGGGACAGGGCCCTGGAAACACCATATATTTT. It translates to CASSLGQGPGNTIYF. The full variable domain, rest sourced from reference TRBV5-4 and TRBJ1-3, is ETGVTQSPTHLIKTRGQQVTLRCSSQSGHNTVSWYQQALGQGPQFIFQYYREEENGRGNFPPRFSGLQFPNYSSELNVNALELDDSALYLCASSLGQGPGNTIYFGEGSWLTVV.

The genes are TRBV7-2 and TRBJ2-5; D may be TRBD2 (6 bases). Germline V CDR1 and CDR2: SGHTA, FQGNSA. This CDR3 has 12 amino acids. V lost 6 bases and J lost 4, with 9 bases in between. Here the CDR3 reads CASSRGVETQYF. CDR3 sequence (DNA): TGTGCCAGCAGTCGCGGGGTAGAGACCCAGTACTTC.

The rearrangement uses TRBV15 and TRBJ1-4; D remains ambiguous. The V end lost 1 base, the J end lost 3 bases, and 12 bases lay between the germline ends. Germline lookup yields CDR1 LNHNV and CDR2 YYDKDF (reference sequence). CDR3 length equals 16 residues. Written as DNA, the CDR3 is TGTGCCACCAGCAGAGGGAATTCGTTATCTAATGAAAAACTGTTTTTT. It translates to CATSRGNSLSNEKLFF.

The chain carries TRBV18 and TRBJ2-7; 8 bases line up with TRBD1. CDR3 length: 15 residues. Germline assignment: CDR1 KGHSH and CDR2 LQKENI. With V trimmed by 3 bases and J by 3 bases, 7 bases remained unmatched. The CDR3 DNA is TGTGCCAGCTCACCGGTGACAGGGGTGGTCTACGAGCAGTACTTC. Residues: CASSPVTGVVYEQYF.

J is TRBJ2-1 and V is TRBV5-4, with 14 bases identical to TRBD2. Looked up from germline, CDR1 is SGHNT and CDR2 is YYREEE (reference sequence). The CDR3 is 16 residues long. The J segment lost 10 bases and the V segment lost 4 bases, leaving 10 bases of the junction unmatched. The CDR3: CASSPTRLAGGREQFF. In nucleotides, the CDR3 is TGTGCCAGCAGCCCCACACGACTAGCGGGAGGGCGGGAGCAGTTCTTC.

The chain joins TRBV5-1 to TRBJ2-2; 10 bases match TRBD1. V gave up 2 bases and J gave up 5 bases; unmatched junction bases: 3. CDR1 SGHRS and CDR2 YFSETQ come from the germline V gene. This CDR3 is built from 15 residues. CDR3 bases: TGCGCCAGCAGCTTCCGGGACAGGGGAACCGGGGAGCTGTTTTTT. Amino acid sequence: CASSFRDRGTGELFF.

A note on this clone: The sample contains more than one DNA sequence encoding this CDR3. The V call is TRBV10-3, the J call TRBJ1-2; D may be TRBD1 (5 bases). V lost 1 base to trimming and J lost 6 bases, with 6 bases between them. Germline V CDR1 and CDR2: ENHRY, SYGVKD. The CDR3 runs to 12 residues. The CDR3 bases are TGTGCCATCAGTGAGTGGGGGAATGGCTACACCTTC. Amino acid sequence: CAISEWGNGYTF.

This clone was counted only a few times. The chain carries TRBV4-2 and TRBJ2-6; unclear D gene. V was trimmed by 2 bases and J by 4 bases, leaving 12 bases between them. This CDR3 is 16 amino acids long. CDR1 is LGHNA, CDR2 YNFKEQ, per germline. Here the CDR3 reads CASSQRETSGANVLTF. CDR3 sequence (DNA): TGTGCCAGCAGCCAAAGAGAAACCTCCGGGGCCAACGTCCTGACTTTC.

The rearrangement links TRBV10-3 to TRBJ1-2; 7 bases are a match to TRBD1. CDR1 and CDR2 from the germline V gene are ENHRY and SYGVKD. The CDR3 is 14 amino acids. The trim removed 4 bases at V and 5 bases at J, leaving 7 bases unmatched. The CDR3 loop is CAISGGTAVYGYTF. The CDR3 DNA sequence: TGTGCCATCAGTGGCGGGACAGCCGTATATGGCTACACCTTC.

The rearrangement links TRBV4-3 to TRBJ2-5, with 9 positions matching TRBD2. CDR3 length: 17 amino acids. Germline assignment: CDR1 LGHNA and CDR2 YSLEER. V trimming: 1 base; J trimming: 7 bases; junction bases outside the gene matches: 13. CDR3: CASSQALAGTGRVTQYF. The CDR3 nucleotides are TGCGCCAGCAGCCAAGCACTAGCGGGTACCGGCCGGGTGACCCAGTACTTC.

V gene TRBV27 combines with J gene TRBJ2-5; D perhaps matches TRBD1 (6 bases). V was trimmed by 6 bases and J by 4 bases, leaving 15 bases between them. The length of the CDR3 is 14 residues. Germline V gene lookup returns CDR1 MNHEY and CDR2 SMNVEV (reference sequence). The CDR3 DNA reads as TGTGCCAGCAGGGACAGTAAAGGGGGAGAGACCCAGTACTTC. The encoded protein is CASRDSKGGETQYF.

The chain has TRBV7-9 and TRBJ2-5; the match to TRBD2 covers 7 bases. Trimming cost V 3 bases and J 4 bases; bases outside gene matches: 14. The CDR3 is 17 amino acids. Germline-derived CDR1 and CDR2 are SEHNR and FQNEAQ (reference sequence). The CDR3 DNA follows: TGTGCCAGCAGCTTCTGGGGGGTAACGGCGGGAGCAGAGACCCAGTACTTC. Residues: CASSFWGVTAGAETQYF.

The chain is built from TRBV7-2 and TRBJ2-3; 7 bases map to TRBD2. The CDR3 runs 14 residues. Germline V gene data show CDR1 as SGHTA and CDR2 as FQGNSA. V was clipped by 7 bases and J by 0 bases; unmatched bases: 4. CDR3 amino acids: CASNLLASTDTQYF. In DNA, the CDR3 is TGTGCCAGCAACCTACTAGCGAGCACAGATACGCAGTATTTT.

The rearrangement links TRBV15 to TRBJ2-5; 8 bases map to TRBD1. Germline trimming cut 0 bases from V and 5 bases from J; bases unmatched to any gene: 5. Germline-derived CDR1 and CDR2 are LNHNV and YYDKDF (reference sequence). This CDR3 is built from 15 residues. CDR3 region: CATSRDAGGHETQYF. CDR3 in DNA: TGTGCCACCAGCAGAGATGCAGGGGGCCATGAGACCCAGTACTTC. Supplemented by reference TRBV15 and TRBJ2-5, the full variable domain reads DAMVIQNPRYQVTQFGKPVTLSCSQTLNHNVMYWYQQKSSQAPKLLFHYYDKDFNNEADTPDNFQSRRPNTSFCFLDIRSPGLGDTAMYLCATSRDAGGHETQYFGPGTRLLVL.

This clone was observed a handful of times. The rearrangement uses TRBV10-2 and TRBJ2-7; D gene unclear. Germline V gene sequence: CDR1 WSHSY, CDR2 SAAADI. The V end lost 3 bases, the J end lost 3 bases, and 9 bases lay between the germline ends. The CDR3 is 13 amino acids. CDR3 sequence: CASSDPQYYEQYF. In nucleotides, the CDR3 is TGCGCCAGCAGTGACCCCCAATACTACGAGCAGTACTTC.

CDR3 sequence reads: CASSRTGVGTGELFF. Here the CDR3 DNA reads TGTGCCAGCAGCCGGACAGGGGTAGGGACCGGGGAGCTGTTTTTT. The rearrangement links TRBV27 to TRBJ2-2, with TRBD1 identical over 9 bases. Germline V lookup: CDR1 MNHEY, CDR2 SMNVEV (reference sequence). Trimming removed 6 bases from V and 5 bases from J; junction bases left unmatched: 7. The CDR3 length is 15 residues.

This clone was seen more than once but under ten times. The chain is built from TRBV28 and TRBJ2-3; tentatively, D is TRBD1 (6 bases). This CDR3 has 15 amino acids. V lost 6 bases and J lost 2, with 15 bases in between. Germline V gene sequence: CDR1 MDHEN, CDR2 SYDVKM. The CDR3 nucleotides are TGTGCCAGCAGAAAAACGACAGGCTACACAGATACGCAGTATTTT. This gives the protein CASRKTTGYTDTQYF.

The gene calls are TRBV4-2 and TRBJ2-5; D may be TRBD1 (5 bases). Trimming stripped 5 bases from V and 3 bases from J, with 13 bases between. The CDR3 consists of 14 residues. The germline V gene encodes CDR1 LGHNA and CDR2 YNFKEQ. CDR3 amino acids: CASSYRPEEETQYF. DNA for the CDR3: TGTGCCAGCAGCTACAGGCCAGAAGAAGAGACCCAGTACTTC.

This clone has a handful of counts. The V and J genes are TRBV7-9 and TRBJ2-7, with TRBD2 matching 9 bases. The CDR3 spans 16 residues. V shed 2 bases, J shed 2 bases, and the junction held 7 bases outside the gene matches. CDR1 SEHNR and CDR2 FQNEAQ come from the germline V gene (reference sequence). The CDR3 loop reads CASSLIPSGAPYEQYF. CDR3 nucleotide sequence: TGTGCCAGCAGCTTAATCCCTAGCGGGGCTCCCTACGAGCAGTACTTC.